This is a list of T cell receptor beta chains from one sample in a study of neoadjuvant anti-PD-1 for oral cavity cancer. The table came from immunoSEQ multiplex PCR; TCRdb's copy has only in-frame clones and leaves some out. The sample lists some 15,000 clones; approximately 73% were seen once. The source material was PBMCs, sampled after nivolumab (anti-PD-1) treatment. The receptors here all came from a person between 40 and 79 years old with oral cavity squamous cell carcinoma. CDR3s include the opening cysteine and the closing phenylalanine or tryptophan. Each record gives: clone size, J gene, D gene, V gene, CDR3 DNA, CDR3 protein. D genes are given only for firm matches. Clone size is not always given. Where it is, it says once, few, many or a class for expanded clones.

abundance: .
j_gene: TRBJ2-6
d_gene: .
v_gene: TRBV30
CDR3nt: TGTGCCTGGCAGGGTGTGGGGGCCAACGTCCTGACTTTC
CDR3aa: CAWQGVGANVLTF

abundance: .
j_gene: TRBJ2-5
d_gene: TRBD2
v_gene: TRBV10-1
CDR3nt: TGCGCCAGCAGTGAGGGACTAGCGGAGAACCAAGAGACCCAGTACTTC
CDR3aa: CASSEGLAENQETQYF

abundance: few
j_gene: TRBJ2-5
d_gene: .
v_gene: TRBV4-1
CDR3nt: TGCGCCAGCAGCCCCGAGAAAGCGGGCCAAGAGACCCAGTACTTC
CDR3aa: CASSPEKAGQETQYF

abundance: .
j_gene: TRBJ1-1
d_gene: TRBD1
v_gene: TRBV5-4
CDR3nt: TGTGCCAGCAGCGGCAGACAGGGGAAAGCTTTCTTT
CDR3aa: CASSGRQGKAFF

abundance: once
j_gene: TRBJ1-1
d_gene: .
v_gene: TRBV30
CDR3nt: TGTGCCTGGGGGGTGAACACTGAAGCTTTCTTT
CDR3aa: CAWGVNTEAFF

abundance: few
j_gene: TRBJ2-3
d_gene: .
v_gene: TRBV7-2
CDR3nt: TGTGCCAGCAGCGCTCGAGGAAATACGCAGTATTTT
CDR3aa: CASSARGNTQYF

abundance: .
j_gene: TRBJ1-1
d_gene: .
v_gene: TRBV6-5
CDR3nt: TGTGCCAGCAGCTCCGGACGGGAAGCTTTCTTT
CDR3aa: CASSSGREAFF

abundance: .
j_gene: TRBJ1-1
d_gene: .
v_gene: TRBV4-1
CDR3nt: TGCGCCAGCAGCCAAGAAAGTCGGATCACTGAAGCTTTCTTT
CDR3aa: CASSQESRITEAFF

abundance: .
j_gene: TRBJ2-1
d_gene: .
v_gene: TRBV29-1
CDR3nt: TGCAGCGTTGAAAGTCGCTGGGGGCTATCCTACAATGAGCAGTTCTTC
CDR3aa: CSVESRWGLSYNEQFF

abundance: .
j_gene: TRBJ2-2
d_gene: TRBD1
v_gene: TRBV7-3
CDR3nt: TGTGCCAGCAGCCGCGGACAGGGAAGAACGGGGGAGCTGTTTTTT
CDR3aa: CASSRGQGRTGELFF

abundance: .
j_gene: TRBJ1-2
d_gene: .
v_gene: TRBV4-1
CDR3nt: TGCGCCAGCAGCCTCATCCCCCTCAACATCGACAGTAAGGCCTTCTATGGCTACACCTTC
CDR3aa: CASSLIPLNIDSKAFYGYTF

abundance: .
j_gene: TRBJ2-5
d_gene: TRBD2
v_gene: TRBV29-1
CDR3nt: TGCAGCGTTTCCGACGGGAGGGAGGGAGAGACCCAGTACTTC
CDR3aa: CSVSDGREGETQYF

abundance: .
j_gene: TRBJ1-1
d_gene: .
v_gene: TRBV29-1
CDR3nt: TGCAGCGTTGTAGCGGGGACGAACACTGAAGCTTTCTTT
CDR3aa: CSVVAGTNTEAFF

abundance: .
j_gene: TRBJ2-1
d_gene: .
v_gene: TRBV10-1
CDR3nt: TGCGCCAGCAGTGATTCGGTTTCCCCTTACAATGAGCAGTTCTTC
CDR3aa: CASSDSVSPYNEQFF

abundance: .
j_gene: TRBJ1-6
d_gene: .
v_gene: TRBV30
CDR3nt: TGTGCCTGGAGTGTAATGGTATGGGCAGGATATTCACCCCTCCACTTT
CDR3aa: CAWSVMVWAGYSPLHF

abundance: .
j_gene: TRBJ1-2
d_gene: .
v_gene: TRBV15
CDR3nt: TGTGCCACCAGCAGGCTTTTCGGTGGCTACACCTTC
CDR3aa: CATSRLFGGYTF

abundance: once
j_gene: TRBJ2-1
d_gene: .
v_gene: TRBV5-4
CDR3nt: TGTGCCAGCAGCCCACCGGGGGGCGGTCTGCACAATGAGCAGTTCTTC
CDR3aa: CASSPPGGGLHNEQFF

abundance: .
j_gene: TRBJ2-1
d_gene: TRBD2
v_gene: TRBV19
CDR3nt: TGTGCCAGTATTGTAGCGGGAGGGCCTCGAAATGAGCAGTTCTTC
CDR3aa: CASIVAGGPRNEQFF

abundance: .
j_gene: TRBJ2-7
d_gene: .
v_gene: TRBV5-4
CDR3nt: TGTGCCAGCAGCTTGACGGGGGCTGGCGAGCAGTACTTC
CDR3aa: CASSLTGAGEQYF

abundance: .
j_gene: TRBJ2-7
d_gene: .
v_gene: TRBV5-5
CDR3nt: TGTGCCAGCAGCTTGGTAGTAGCCGGTACCTACGAGCAGTACTTC
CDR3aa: CASSLVVAGTYEQYF

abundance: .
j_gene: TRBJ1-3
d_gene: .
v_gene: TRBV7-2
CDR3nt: TGTGCCAGCAGCTTAGTAGGTACACCCCTCTCTGGAAACACCATATATTTT
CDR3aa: CASSLVGTPLSGNTIYF

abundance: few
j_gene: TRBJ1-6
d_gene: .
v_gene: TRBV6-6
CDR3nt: TGTGCCAGCACAGAGGAGGGGGATATTTCACCCCTCCACTTT
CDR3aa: CASTEEGDISPLHF

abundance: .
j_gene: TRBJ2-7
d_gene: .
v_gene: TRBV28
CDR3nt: TGTGCCAGCACCGACGAGGGGGTCTGGGACGAGCAGTACTTC
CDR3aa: CASTDEGVWDEQYF

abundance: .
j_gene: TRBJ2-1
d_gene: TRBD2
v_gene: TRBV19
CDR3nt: TGTGCCAGTAGTATAGATCAGGGAGCGGGAGCGGTTAATGAGCAGTTCTTC
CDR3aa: CASSIDQGAGAVNEQFF

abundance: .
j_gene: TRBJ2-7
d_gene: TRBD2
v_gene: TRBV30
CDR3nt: TGTGCCTGGAAATCGGGACTAGCTACCTACGAGCAGTACTTC
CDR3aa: CAWKSGLATYEQYF

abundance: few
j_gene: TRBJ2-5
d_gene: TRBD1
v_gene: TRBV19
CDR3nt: TGTGCCAGTAGTCCCGGGCTTCAGGGGGCGAGAGAGACCCAGTACTTC
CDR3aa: CASSPGLQGARETQYF

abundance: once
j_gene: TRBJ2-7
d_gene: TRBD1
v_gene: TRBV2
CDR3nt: TGTGCCAGCCTCCGGGACAGGGGGCGAGGTGAGCAGTACTTC
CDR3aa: CASLRDRGRGEQYF

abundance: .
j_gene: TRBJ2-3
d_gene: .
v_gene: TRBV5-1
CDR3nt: TGCGCCAGCAGCTTGGTAGGCTACACAGATACGCAGTATTTT
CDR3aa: CASSLVGYTDTQYF

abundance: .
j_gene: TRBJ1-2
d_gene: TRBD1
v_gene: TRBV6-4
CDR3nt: TGTGCCAGCAGTGACGGACAGGGTTCGTCTGGCTACACCTTC
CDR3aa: CASSDGQGSSGYTF

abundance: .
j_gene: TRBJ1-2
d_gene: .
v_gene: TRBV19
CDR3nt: TGTGCCAGTAGTACCCCGACACCGTTGAACTATGGCTACACCTTC
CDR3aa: CASSTPTPLNYGYTF

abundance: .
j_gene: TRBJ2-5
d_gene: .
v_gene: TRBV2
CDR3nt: TGTGCCAGCAGCGGGAACCCAGAGACCCAGTACTTC
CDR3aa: CASSGNPETQYF

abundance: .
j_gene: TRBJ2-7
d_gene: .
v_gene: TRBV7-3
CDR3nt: TGTGCCAGCAGCTTAGTAGGGACATCCTACGAGCAGTACTTC
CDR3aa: CASSLVGTSYEQYF

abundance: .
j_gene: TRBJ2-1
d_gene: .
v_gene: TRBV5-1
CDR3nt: TGCGCCAGCAGCTTGGGGGGAGTGGTCAATGAGCAGTTCTTC
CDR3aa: CASSLGGVVNEQFF

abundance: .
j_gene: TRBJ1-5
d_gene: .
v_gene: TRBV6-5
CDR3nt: TGTGCCAGCAGTTTCGGAATAGGTCAGCCCCAGCATTTT
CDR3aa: CASSFGIGQPQHF

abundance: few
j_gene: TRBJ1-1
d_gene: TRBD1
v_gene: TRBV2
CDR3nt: TGTGCCAGCAGTGTACAGGGGATTACGGTGATCACTGAAGCTTTCTTT
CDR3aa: CASSVQGITVITEAFF

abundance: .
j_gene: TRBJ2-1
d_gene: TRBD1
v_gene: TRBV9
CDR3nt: TGTGCCAGCAGCGTCCAGGGGGCTTTCGATGAGCAGTTCTTC
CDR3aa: CASSVQGAFDEQFF

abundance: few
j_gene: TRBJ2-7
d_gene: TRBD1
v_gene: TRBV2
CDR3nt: TGTGCCAGCAGTACAAACAGGGGTATCTACGAGCAGTACTTC
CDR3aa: CASSTNRGIYEQYF

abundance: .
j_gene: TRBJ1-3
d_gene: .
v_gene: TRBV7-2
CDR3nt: TGTGCCAGCAGCCCGACAGGCTCTGGAAACACCATATATTTT
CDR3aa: CASSPTGSGNTIYF

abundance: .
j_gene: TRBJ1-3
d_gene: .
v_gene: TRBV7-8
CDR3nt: TGTGCCAGCAGCGCACAGGGTGGCGGAAACACCATATATTTT
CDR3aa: CASSAQGGGNTIYF

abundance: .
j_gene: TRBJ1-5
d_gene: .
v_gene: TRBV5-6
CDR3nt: TGTGCCAGCAGCCCGGGGGGGGTGAACAATCAGCCCCAGCATTTT
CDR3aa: CASSPGGVNNQPQHF

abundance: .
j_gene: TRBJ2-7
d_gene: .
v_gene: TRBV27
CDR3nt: TGTGCCAGCAGTTTAACGGGCCTGAGGGAGCAGTACTTC
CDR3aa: CASSLTGLREQYF

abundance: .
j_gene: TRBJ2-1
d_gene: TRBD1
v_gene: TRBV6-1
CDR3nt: TGTGCCAGCAGGAGGGGGACAGCCCAAAACAATGAGCAGTTCTTC
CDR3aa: CASRRGTAQNNEQFF

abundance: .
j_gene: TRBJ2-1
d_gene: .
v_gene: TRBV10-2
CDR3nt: TGCGCCAGCAGGGGAACAGCGAGCTCCTACAATGAGCAGTTCTTC
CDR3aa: CASRGTASSYNEQFF

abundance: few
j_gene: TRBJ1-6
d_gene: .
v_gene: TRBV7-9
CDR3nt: TGTGCCAGCAGCTCCCTTCGTCTGGGGACCTATAATTCACCCCTCCACTTT
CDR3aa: CASSSLRLGTYNSPLHF

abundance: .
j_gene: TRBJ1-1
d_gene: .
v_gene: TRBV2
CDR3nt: TGTGCCAGCACCCTACGGACCTACACTGAAGCTTTCTTT
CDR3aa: CASTLRTYTEAFF

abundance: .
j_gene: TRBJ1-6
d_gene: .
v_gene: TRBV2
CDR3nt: TGTGCCAGCAGTGAAGCGCTTGAGTTCTATAATTCACCCCTCCACTTT
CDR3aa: CASSEALEFYNSPLHF

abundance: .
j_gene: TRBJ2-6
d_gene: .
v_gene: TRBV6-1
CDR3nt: TGTGCCAGCAGTGAAGCGGCCAGGTCTGGGGCCAACGTCCTGACTTTC
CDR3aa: CASSEAARSGANVLTF

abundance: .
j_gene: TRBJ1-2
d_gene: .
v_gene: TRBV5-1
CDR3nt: TGCGCCAGCAGCTTGGGGGCTACAGGGCGCGGCTACACCTTC
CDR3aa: CASSLGATGRGYTF

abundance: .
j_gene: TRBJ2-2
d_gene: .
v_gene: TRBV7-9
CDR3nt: TGTGCCAGCAAGAGTCAAGGTATCACCGGGGAGCTGTTTTTT
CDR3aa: CASKSQGITGELFF

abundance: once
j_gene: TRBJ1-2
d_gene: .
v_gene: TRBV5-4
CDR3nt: TGTGCCAGCAGCTTTCGCTCTAACTATGGCTACACCTTC
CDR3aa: CASSFRSNYGYTF

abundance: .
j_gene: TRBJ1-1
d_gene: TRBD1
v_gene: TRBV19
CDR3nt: TGTGCCAGTAGTATCGATGCCGAGACAGGGTGGATGAACACTGAAGCTTTCTTT
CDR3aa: CASSIDAETGWMNTEAFF

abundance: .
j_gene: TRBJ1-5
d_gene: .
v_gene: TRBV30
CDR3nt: TGTGCCTGGAGTATCGGGGAAAGCAATCAGCCCCAGCATTTT
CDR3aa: CAWSIGESNQPQHF

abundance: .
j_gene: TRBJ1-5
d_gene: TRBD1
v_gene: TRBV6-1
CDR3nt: TGTGCCAGCAGTGATACCTGGACAGGGCTCATCGATCAGCCCCAGCATTTT
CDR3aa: CASSDTWTGLIDQPQHF

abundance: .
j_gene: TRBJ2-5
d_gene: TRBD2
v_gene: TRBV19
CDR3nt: TGTGCCAGTAGCAAACAAGGGACTAGCGGGGGCCAGACCCAGTACTTC
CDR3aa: CASSKQGTSGGQTQYF